The rows below give T cell receptor beta chains drawn from one sample of a study of cytomegalovirus exposure and HLA in healthy donors. Measured with immunoSEQ multiplex PCR; TCRdb has only the in-frame clones, and not every one. The table lists about 120,000 clones, around 79% of them singletons. Input material: PBMCs. The receptors originated from a woman aged 25-40 years in good health and CMV-seropositive. The CDR3 runs from the conserved cysteine through the conserved F or W. Each record gives: clone size, V gene, D gene, J gene, CDR3 protein, CDR3 DNA. A D gene is named only where the DNA matches it firmly. A clone size is listed for some rows: how often the clone was seen (once, few, many), or a class if it is expanded.

NA	TRBV5-1	NA	TRBJ1-1	CASRERSNTEAFF	TGCGCCAGCAGGGAGAGGAGCAACACTGAAGCTTTCTTT
NA	TRBV30	NA	TRBJ1-2	CAWSARFYGYTF	TGTGCCTGGAGTGCTAGGTTCTATGGCTACACCTTC
NA	TRBV19	TRBD2	TRBJ2-7	CASSRGRSYEQYF	TGTGCCAGTAGTCGCGGGAGGTCCTACGAGCAGTACTTC
NA	TRBV28	NA	TRBJ1-2	CASSFPKRGYTF	TGTGCCAGCAGTTTCCCCAAACGGGGCTACACCTTC
NA	TRBV7-9	TRBD1	TRBJ1-3	CASSFGQEGDTIYF	TGTGCCAGCAGCTTCGGACAGGAGGGCGACACCATATATTTT
NA	TRBV6-1	TRBD2	TRBJ2-3	CASSVRAPGLAGGDTQYF	TGTGCCAGCAGTGTTCGTGCCCCTGGACTAGCGGGGGGGGATACGCAGTATTTT
NA	TRBV18	NA	TRBJ1-1	CASSPLRNTEAFF	TGTGCCAGCTCACCACTCCGGAACACTGAAGCTTTCTTT
NA	TRBV9	TRBD2	TRBJ2-5	CASSPGGTTEGTQYF	TGTGCCAGCAGCCCGGGGGGGACTACCGAGGGGACCCAGTACTTC
NA	TRBV23-1	NA	TRBJ1-2	CASSQVQINYGYTF	TGCGCCAGCAGTCAGGTTCAGATTAACTATGGCTACACCTTC
NA	TRBV6-1	NA	TRBJ2-5	CASTLEETQYF	TGTGCCAGCACCCTAGAAGAGACCCAGTACTTC
NA	TRBV27	NA	TRBJ1-2	CASSLLSGSNYGYTF	TGTGCCAGCAGTTTACTTAGCGGCAGTAACTATGGCTACACCTTC
NA	TRBV15	TRBD1	TRBJ2-1	CATSREPGQGYEQFF	TGTGCCACCAGCAGAGAGCCGGGACAGGGCTATGAGCAGTTCTTC
NA	TRBV5-6	TRBD2	TRBJ2-5	CASSWPGLASETQYF	TGTGCCAGCAGCTGGCCGGGACTAGCGTCAGAGACCCAGTACTTC
NA	TRBV7-8	NA	TRBJ1-1	CASSLGGQTEAFF	TGTGCCAGCAGCTTAGGGGGACAAACTGAAGCTTTCTTT
NA	TRBV30	NA	TRBJ1-5	CAYNVGAGVMAQHF	TGTGCCTACAACGTCGGGGCGGGGGTTATGGCCCAGCATTTT
NA	TRBV7-9	NA	TRBJ2-1	CASSFDVGTEQFF	TGTGCCAGCAGCTTTGATGTTGGCACAGAGCAGTTCTTC
NA	TRBV5-1	TRBD1	TRBJ2-7	CASRAATGGTYEQYF	TGCGCCAGCAGGGCCGCGACAGGGGGTACCTACGAGCAGTACTTC
once	TRBV15	TRBD1	TRBJ1-5	CATSTGGWVGPQHF	TGTGCCACCAGCACAGGGGGCTGGGTAGGGCCCCAGCATTTT
NA	TRBV6-5	NA	TRBJ1-2	CASSYSMGAHGYTF	TGTGCCAGCAGTTACTCGATGGGGGCGCATGGCTACACCTTC
NA	TRBV9	NA	TRBJ1-1	CASSVEPGSYTEAFF	TGTGCCAGCAGCGTAGAACCAGGGTCGTACACTGAAGCTTTCTTT
NA	TRBV29-1	TRBD2	TRBJ2-3	CSVRGGATTDTQYF	TGCAGCGTACGCGGGGGGGCCACCACAGATACGCAGTATTTT
NA	TRBV7-9	NA	TRBJ2-3	CASSFLAVTDTQYF	TGTGCCAGCAGCTTTTTGGCGGTTACAGATACGCAGTATTTT
NA	TRBV18	NA	TRBJ1-1	CASSDSTVTEAFF	TGTGCCAGCTCCGATTCGACAGTTACTGAAGCTTTCTTT
NA	TRBV5-6	NA	TRBJ2-6	CASSSTYHSGANVLTF	TGTGCCAGCAGCTCCACCTACCACTCTGGGGCCAACGTCCTGACTTTC
NA	TRBV2	TRBD2	TRBJ2-5	CASSELLAGGETQYF	TGTGCCAGCAGTGAACTACTAGCGGGCGGGGAGACCCAGTACTTC
NA	TRBV10-3	TRBD2	TRBJ2-3	CAISELAGQRGTQYF	TGTGCCATCAGTGAACTAGCGGGGCAAAGGGGTACGCAGTATTTT
NA	TRBV5-1	TRBD1	TRBJ2-1	CASSLAGQGANEQFF	TGCGCCAGCAGCTTGGCGGGACAGGGGGCCAATGAGCAGTTCTTC
few	TRBV28	NA	TRBJ1-4	CATKQGSGEKLFF	TGTGCCACCAAGCAGGGTTCCGGTGAAAAACTGTTTTTT
NA	TRBV10-3	NA	TRBJ1-1	CAIRLQGLNTEAFF	TGTGCCATCAGGCTACAGGGTCTGAACACTGAAGCTTTCTTT
NA	TRBV6-1	TRBD1	TRBJ1-2	CASSERTGSYTF	TGTGCCAGCAGTGAGCGGACAGGTTCCTACACCTTC
few	TRBV4-2	TRBD2	TRBJ2-7	CASSRDSAGSARYYEQYF	TGTGCCAGCAGCCGCGATTCAGCGGGGTCCGCGCGGTACTACGAGCAGTACTTC
few	TRBV28	TRBD1	TRBJ2-1	CATRGTGSYNEQFF	TGTGCCACACGTGGGACAGGTAGCTACAATGAGCAGTTCTTC
NA	TRBV7-9	NA	TRBJ2-7	CASSSLSYEQYF	TGTGCCAGCAGTTCCCTCTCCTACGAGCAGTACTTC
few	TRBV2	NA	TRBJ2-3	CASSVRQGYTDTQYF	TGTGCCAGCAGTGTACGGCAGGGGTACACAGATACGCAGTATTTT
once	TRBV6-1	TRBD2	TRBJ2-5	CASSEALAGGREEQYF	TGTGCCAGCAGTGAAGCCCTAGCGGGGGGGCGAGAAGAGCAGTACTTC
NA	TRBV30	NA	TRBJ2-5	CAWEPGQKGRQYF	TGTGCCTGGGAGCCTGGACAGAAGGGGCGGCAGTACTTC
NA	TRBV29-1	NA	TRBJ2-5	CSVLQETQYF	TGCAGCGTCCTCCAAGAGACCCAGTACTTC
NA	TRBV7-8	NA	TRBJ1-1	CASSLKQNTEAFF	TGTGCCAGCAGCTTAAAACAAAACACTGAAGCTTTCTTT
NA	TRBV6-1	TRBD1	TRBJ2-2	CASRTGTVNTGELFF	TGTGCCAGCAGAACCGGGACAGTAAACACCGGGGAGCTGTTTTTT